This T cell receptor beta chain comes out of a study of shared clonotypes between healthy human individuals. Across the whole study: Per donor, CD8 memory used one plate, CD8 naive used two, CD4 memory used three and CD4 naive used three. Study-level findings and limits: The study found about 5% of naive CD4 clonotypes shared across four donors.

The assay was immunoSEQ multiplex PCR, and TCRdb's table has in-frame clones only and misses some. The sample lists roughly 2 million clones; approximately 94% were seen once. Naive-designated CD8 cells lacked CD45RO, were positively enriched for CCR7, and omitted terminally differentiated effector memory CD45RA+ cells. Points on this clone: What it binds is not known.

Trimming cost V 4 bases and J 0 bases; bases outside gene matches: 11. The germline V gene encodes CDR1 MGHRA and CDR2 YSYEKL. The CDR3 totals 19 residues. This receptor was obtained from a man younger than 35 in good health. Sequenced input: naive CD8+ T cells sorted from blood. The chain has TRBV4-1 and TRBJ1-4; 10 bases line up with TRBD1. The CDR3 sequence: CASSPMGDRGLPTNEKLFF. CDR3 DNA sequence: TGCGCCAGCAGCCCGATGGGGGACAGGGGCCTCCCAACTAATGAAAAACTGTTTTTT.